This TCR beta chain was captured in a study of blood T cell repertoires in COVID-19. At the level of the study: Donors in the United States, Italy and Spain gave samples during acute or convalescent COVID-19. From T cells, B-cell-depleted T cells, or PBMCs came the material, which was cDNA or gDNA.

The germline CDR1 and CDR2 sequences are MNHEY and SVGAGI. Trimming took 5 bases from V and 10 from J, leaving 12 bases between them. The CDR3 is 12 residues long. TCRdb's table, derived via immunoSEQ multiplex PCR, lists solely in-frame clones and lacks some. The sample has about 110,000 clones; around 80% are singletons. The V gene is TRBV6-5, the J gene TRBJ1-3; D might be TRBD1 (5 bases). The sequence was obtained from a man between 65 and 85 years old with active or convalescent COVID-19. Sequencing used peripheral blood. In DNA form, the CDR3 reads TGTGCCAGCAGTCCGGGGGGTTTGACCATATATTTT. Protein: CASSPGGLTIYF.